The 9 T cell receptor beta chains presented below share a single source sample, sequenced in a study of cytomegalovirus exposure and HLA in healthy donors. PCR employed 60 Vbeta and 13 Jbeta primers. Assay: immunoSEQ multiplex PCR; the TCRdb copy retains only in-frame clones and omits some. This sample has about 260,000 clones, with 65% to 85% found just once. The source material was PBMCs. These receptors were taken from a female donor in good health and CMV-seronegative.

The chain carries TRBV30 and TRBJ1-2; D is possibly TRBD1 (5 bases). V lost 6 bases to trimming and J lost 6 bases, with 11 bases between them. This CDR3 comprises 11 residues. Germline CDR1 and CDR2: GTSNPN and SVGIG (reference sequence). CDR3 nucleotides: TGTGCCTGCATCCAGGGTCATGGCTACACCTTC. Translated, it gives CACIQGHGYTF.

V is TRBV6-5 and J is TRBJ2-5; weak D call: TRBD2 (6 bases). V lost 5 bases, J lost 11 bases, and 15 bases lay in between. CDR1 and CDR2 (germline): MNHEY, SVGAGI. This CDR3 comprises 12 residues. The CDR3 DNA is TGTGCCAGCAGTGTCCCGGGAGAGGAGCAGTACTTC. This translates into CASSVPGEEQYF.

This clone was recorded a few times. The CDR3 bases are TGCAGTGCTCGTCTTCGTCATGAGCAGTTCTTC. This sequence encodes CSARLRHEQFF. V is TRBV20-1 and J is TRBJ2-1; D remains unclear. This CDR3 contains 11 residues. CDR1 and CDR2 (germline): DFQATT, SNEGSKA (reference sequence). The germline V and J ends were trimmed by 5 bases and 8 bases, with 10 bases remaining between them.

This clone was recorded a few times. The CDR3 DNA sequence: TGTGCCAGCAGCTTAGCGGGACAGGGGGTTACTGAAGCTTTCTTT. It specifies CASSLAGQGVTEAFF. The V gene is TRBV7-9, the J gene TRBJ1-1, with 11 bases lining up with TRBD1. The germline V gene encodes CDR1 SEHNR and CDR2 FQNEAQ (reference sequence). V was clipped by 0 bases and J by 5 bases; unmatched bases: 2. This CDR3 is 15 amino acids long.

This chain joins TRBV27 and TRBJ2-7; TRBD1 matches 9 bases. The trim removed 0 bases at V and 4 bases at J, leaving 4 bases unmatched. This CDR3 has 15 amino acids. Germline V CDR1 and CDR2: MNHEY, SMNVEV (reference sequence). CDR3: CASSLSGTGSYEQYF. The CDR3 nucleotides are TGTGCCAGCAGTTTATCGGGGACAGGGTCGTACGAGCAGTACTTC.

This clone was seen once. This chain joins TRBV7-2 and TRBJ1-1; tentative D call: TRBD1 (5 bases). Trimming shortened V by 6 bases and J by 1 base, and 9 bases separated the two germline ends. The CDR3 consists of 13 residues. The germline gives CDR1 SGHTA, CDR2 FQGNSA. For the CDR3, the DNA is TGTGCCAGCAGATTCGACAGGAACACTGAAGCTTTCTTT. Its translation is CASRFDRNTEAFF.

The chain employs TRBV5-1 and TRBJ2-1; possibly TRBD2 for D (6 bases). V was trimmed by 0 bases and J by 3 bases, leaving 10 bases between them. The germline gives CDR1 SGHRS, CDR2 YFSETQ. This CDR3 has 15 amino acids. CDR3 sequence: CASSLASGLYNEQFF. CDR3 DNA sequence: TGCGCCAGCAGCTTGGCGTCGGGACTCTACAATGAGCAGTTCTTC. Using reference TRBV5-1 and TRBJ2-1 for the parts outside the CDR3, the full variable domain is KAGVTQTPRYLIKTRGQQVTLSCSPISGHRSVSWYQQTPGQGLQFLFEYFSETQRNKGNFPGRFSGRQFSNSRSEMNVSTLELGDSALYLCASSLASGLYNEQFFGPGTRLTVL.

This rearrangement joins TRBV19 to TRBJ2-1, with TRBD2 identical over 7 bases. Looked up from germline, CDR1 is LNHDA and CDR2 is SQIVND (reference sequence). This CDR3 contains 15 residues. J lost 1 base, V lost 6 bases, and 6 bases had no gene match. DNA for the CDR3: TGTGCCAGTAGGCCTAGCGGAAGTTCCTACAATGAGCAGTTCTTC. Translated, it gives CASRPSGSSYNEQFF.

Note on this clone: Lacking the conserved final phenylalanine or tryptophan, this CDR3 likely reflects a read error. The chain is built from TRBV6-5 and TRBJ2-7; TRBD1 matches 8 bases. This CDR3 has 15 residues. The V gene's germline CDR1 is MNHEY and CDR2 SVGAGI. With 4 bases clipped from V and 4 bases from J, the junction kept 9 bases outside the gene matches. In DNA, the CDR3 is TGTGCCAGCAGTTCCTGGAGACAGGGGTTATACGAGCAGTACCTC. This gives the protein CASSSWRQGLYEQYL.